This T cell receptor beta chain derives from a study of circulating tumor DNA in untreated peripheral T-cell lymphoma (dated by TCRdb to the early 2020s). Broader findings and caveats from the paper: Tumor-specific clonotypes were identified in roughly 75% of patients, from around 83% of baseline tissues and approximately 67% of baseline serum samples.

A distance of 9 bases separates the germline ends of V and J, which lose 3 bases and 0 bases respectively. The germline V gene sets CDR1 to SGHVS and CDR2 to FNYEAQ. The CDR3 spans 15 residues, from the cysteine through the phenylalanine. Only the CDR3 portion is preserved as DNA: 45 bases, with reading frame beginning at the first base. On this clone: Its antigen specificity is not known. Per-base quality was not reported, and no clone a single base away is much larger than it.

Tumor-specific TCR clonotypes were identified by sequencing baseline tumor tissue collected before treatment. In a trial, the study monitored patients with peripheral T-cell lymphoma who were getting frontline treatment by applying next-generation sequencing to their T-cell receptor sequences. Preparation of the library involved the immunoSEQ multiplex PCR assay. TCRdb provides this immuneACCESS table in a form limited to in-frame rearrangements. Some clones are lacking; in checked studies, under half of them reflect an unresolved V gene, and why the rest are absent is not known. This sample comprises 7,000 or so clones, 70% to 85% of them detected only once. The top ten constitute under 30% of the sample.

This sequence was found in a human donor with peripheral T-cell lymphoma. The sequence is built from TRBV7-6 and TRBJ2-1; the D gene is possibly TRBD1 or TRBD2, with 5 bases matching each. The material sequenced was tumor tissue. The CDR3 amino acid sequence is: CASSLGDSSYNEQFF. The DNA sequence follows: TGTGCCAGCAGCTTGGGAGACAGCTCCTACAATGAGCAGTTCTTC.